The 28 T cell receptor beta chains reported below all come from one sample, sequenced in a study of shared clonotypes between healthy human individuals. The method was immunoSEQ multiplex PCR; TCRdb's version includes in-frame clones alone and lacks a portion of them. The sample includes about 820,000 clones, 85% to 95% of them seen just once. Naive CD8 populations comprised CD45RO-negative cells positively selected for CCR7, excluding terminally differentiated effector memory CD45RA+ cells. Sequenced material: naive CD8+ T cells sorted from blood. These receptors were taken from a young man in good health.

Comment on this clone: The sample contains more than one DNA sequence encoding this CDR3. Here the CDR3 reads CASSLGGYEQYF. The DNA of the CDR3 is TGTGCCAGCAGCTTGGGAGGCTACGAGCAGTACTTC. The rearrangement joins TRBV5-4 to TRBJ2-7; D not certain. CDR1 and CDR2 from the germline V gene are SGHNT and YYREEE (reference sequence). V gave up 0 bases and J gave up 3 bases, with 4 bases separating them. CDR3 length: 12 amino acids.

The chain couples TRBV18 to TRBJ2-5; no clear D gene. From germline, CDR1 is KGHSH and CDR2 LQKENI. Between the trimmed V and J ends, which lost 3 bases and 0 bases, there was a span of 11 bases. The CDR3 covers 15 residues. CDR3 nucleotide sequence: TGTGCCAGCTCACCCGGACCTCCGTACCAAGAGACCCAGTACTTC. It codes for CASSPGPPYQETQYF.

The CDR3 nucleotides read TGTGCCAGCAGTCCGAAAGGGGTTGGGGGTGAGCAGTTCTTC. Its protein product is CASSPKGVGGEQFF. V and J are TRBV6-6 and TRBJ2-1; D may correspond to TRBD1 or TRBD2 (5 bases each). The CDR3 is 14 residues long. V was trimmed by 5 bases and J by 9 bases, leaving 17 bases between them. Looked up from germline, CDR1 is MNHNY and CDR2 is SVGAGI (reference sequence).

This chain uses TRBV10-1 with TRBJ2-3; possibly TRBD2 for D (6 bases). This CDR3 has 16 amino acids. Trimming removed 2 bases at V and 2 bases at J, with 14 bases between. The germline V gene has CDR1 WNHNN and CDR2 SYGVQD (reference sequence). CDR3 region: CASSEGAAGFTDTQYF. The CDR3 bases are TGCGCCAGCAGTGAGGGGGCAGCGGGCTTCACAGATACGCAGTATTTT.

The J gene is TRBJ2-2, the V gene TRBV5-1; 9 nucleotides agree with TRBD2. The CDR3 extends over 19 amino acids. The germline gives CDR1 SGHRS, CDR2 YFSETQ. Trimming at V came to 0 bases and at J to 1 base, leaving 10 bases not matched to a gene. CDR3: CASSLDFSASGENTGELFF. The CDR3 DNA reads as TGCGCCAGCAGCTTGGATTTCTCGGCTAGCGGGGAGAACACCGGGGAGCTGTTTTTT.

The V call is TRBV27, the J call TRBJ2-1, with D possibly called TRBD1 or TRBD2 (5 bases each). V lost 3 bases, J lost 0 bases, and 9 bases lay in between. This CDR3 comprises 15 residues. The germline V gene encodes CDR1 MNHEY and CDR2 SMNVEV (reference sequence). The CDR3 loop reads CASSLGVSSYNEQFF. The CDR3, as DNA: TGTGCCAGCAGTTTGGGGGTTAGCTCCTACAATGAGCAGTTCTTC.

This chain links TRBV6-1 with TRBJ2-1; D perhaps matches TRBD2 (6 bases). V was pared by 8 bases and J by 7 bases, with 18 bases between. The CDR3 has 14 amino acids. The germline CDR1 and CDR2 sequences are MNHNS and SASEGT. This CDR3 reads CASWETRVWNEQFF. The CDR3 coding sequence is TGTGCCAGCTGGGAGACTAGGGTTTGGAATGAGCAGTTCTTC.

The V gene is TRBV7-9, the J gene TRBJ1-1; 11 bases are shared with TRBD1. Germline lookup yields CDR1 SEHNR and CDR2 FQNEAQ (reference sequence). V dropped 5 bases and J dropped 3; count of bases not matched to a gene: 8. The CDR3 covers 16 residues. The CDR3 protein is CASSPYRTGGDTEAFF. The CDR3 DNA sequence: TGTGCCAGCAGCCCCTACCGGACAGGGGGCGACACTGAAGCTTTCTTT.

The chain employs TRBV27 and TRBJ2-2; D remains ambiguous. Looked up from germline, CDR1 is MNHEY and CDR2 is SMNVEV (reference sequence). CDR3 length: 15 residues. Trimming removed 4 bases at V and 2 bases at J, with 11 bases between. The CDR3 DNA sequence: TGTGCCAGCAGTTCCCTCGCGCCCAACACCGGGGAGCTGTTTTTT. Translating gives CASSSLAPNTGELFF.

The chain has TRBV7-9 and TRBJ2-2; D gene ambiguous. CDR1 and CDR2 (germline): SEHNR, FQNEAQ (reference sequence). Trimming removed 2 bases at V and 0 bases at J, with 10 bases between. This CDR3 comprises 16 residues. The CDR3 sequence: CASSLSDKPNTGELFF. Here the CDR3 DNA reads TGTGCCAGCAGCTTATCAGACAAACCGAACACCGGGGAGCTGTTTTTT. The complete variable domain, with remaining parts taken from reference TRBV7-9 and TRBJ2-2, reads DTGVSQNPRHKITKRGQNVTFRCDPISEHNRLYWYRQTLGQGPEFLTYFQNEAQLEKSRLLSDRFSAERPKGSFSTLEIQRTEQGDSAMYLCASSLSDKPNTGELFFGEGSRLTVL.

This chain connects TRBV28 to TRBJ2-1; D is tentatively TRBD1 or TRBD2 (5 bases each). The ends were cut back, 3 bases at V and 5 bases at J, with 29 bases in the middle. This CDR3 has 20 residues. Germline CDR1 is MDHEN and CDR2 is SYDVKM. The DNA for the CDR3 is TGTGCCAGCAGTTTCAGCTATACAGGAGAACTAGGCGCAAGGAACAATGAGCAGTTCTTC. Amino acids: CASSFSYTGELGARNNEQFF. Looking up the rest from reference TRBV28 and TRBJ2-1 gives the full variable domain: DVKVTQSSRYLVKRTGEKVFLECVQDMDHENMFWYRQDPGLGLRLIYFSYDVKMKEKGDIPEGYSVSREKKERFSLILESASTNQTSMYLCASSFSYTGELGARNNEQFFGPGTRLTVL.

The chain recombines TRBV27 with TRBJ2-1, with 9 positions matching TRBD2. The germline V gene has CDR1 MNHEY and CDR2 SMNVEV (reference sequence). CDR3 length: 14 residues. The V segment lost 4 bases and the J segment 10 bases; nucleotides outside the gene matches: 8. The CDR3 sequence is CASSYSAGGGEQFF. DNA of the CDR3: TGTGCCAGCAGTTATTCAGCGGGAGGAGGGGAGCAGTTCTTC.

The rearrangement links TRBV29-1 to TRBJ2-2, with a possible D match to TRBD1 (6 bases). CDR1 and CDR2 (germline): SQVTM, ANQGSEA. V lost 0 bases, J lost 5 bases, and 16 bases lay in between. The CDR3 is 16 amino acids. DNA of the CDR3: TGCAGCGTTGAAGATGAGGGACAAGCAGGAACCGGGGAGCTGTTTTTT. Protein product: CSVEDEGQAGTGELFF.

The chain joins TRBV7-6 to TRBJ2-7, with D maybe TRBD2 (5 bases). Per germline, CDR1 SGHVS and CDR2 FNYEAQ. This CDR3 is 13 amino acids long. The V and J ends lost 1 base and 4 bases respectively, with 8 bases between them. In nucleotides, the CDR3 is TGTGCCAGCAGCTTAGAGGGAGCGTACGAGCAGTACTTC. As protein: CASSLEGAYEQYF.

The gene calls are TRBV4-3 and TRBJ1-5; D is possibly TRBD1 (6 bases). CDR3 length: 15 residues. Germline-derived CDR1 and CDR2 are LGHNA and YSLEER. With 0 bases removed from V and 5 bases from J, the gap between germline ends came to 11 bases. In DNA, the CDR3 is TGCGCCAGCAGCCAAGACTCAGGGGTTGATCAGCCCCAGCATTTT. Translation: CASSQDSGVDQPQHF.

The genes are TRBV7-9 and TRBJ2-6; no firm D call. CDR3 length: 14 amino acids. V was shortened by 1 base and J by 4 bases, with 5 bases between the two germline ends. Germline lookup yields CDR1 SEHNR and CDR2 FQNEAQ (reference sequence). The CDR3 sequence: CASSLVAGANVLTF. The CDR3 coding sequence is TGTGCCAGCAGCTTAGTGGCCGGGGCCAACGTCCTGACTTTC.

V is TRBV6-5 and J is TRBJ1-4, with D possibly TRBD1 on 5 matching bases. V lost 5 bases and J lost 8, with 15 bases in between. This CDR3 has 14 residues. Germline V lookup: CDR1 MNHEY, CDR2 SVGAGI. The CDR3 region is CASSLGVGDEKLFF. CDR3 coding DNA: TGTGCCAGCAGTCTAGGGGTGGGTGACGAAAAACTGTTTTTT.

A word on this clone: Relative to the germline gene, one junction end is altered; a read error may explain this. The chain is built from TRBV5-6 and TRBJ1-1; no clear D. The CDR3 runs 11 residues. Per the germline V gene, CDR1 is SGHDT and CDR2 is YYEEEE. The CDR3 coding sequence is TGCGCCTCCATCCGGGGTTCTGAAGCTTTCTTT. This encodes CASIRGSEAFF.

The V and J genes are TRBV28 and TRBJ2-7; 10 bases map to TRBD2. V lost 4 bases to trimming and J lost 5 bases; unmatched junction nucleotides: 2. The germline V gene encodes CDR1 MDHEN and CDR2 SYDVKM. The CDR3 has 13 residues. The CDR3 bases are TGTGCCAGCAGTTACCTAGCGGGAGACGAGCAGTACTTC. Residues: CASSYLAGDEQYF.

This clone has only one observation. This chain connects TRBV7-3 to TRBJ2-5, with 14 bases that match TRBD2. The length of the CDR3 is 16 residues. CDR1 is SGHTA and CDR2 is FQGTGA in the germline V gene. V gave up 4 bases and J gave up 5 bases; unmatched junction bases: 6. Written as DNA, the CDR3 is TGTGCCAGCAGCTCAGGACTAGCGGGAGGCCGGGAGACCCAGTACTTC. As protein: CASSSGLAGGRETQYF.

Comment on this clone: This clone may be a read error of a much larger clone one base away. Other DNA variants within this sample encode the same CDR3. This rearrangement joins TRBV28 to TRBJ2-3; 9 bases match TRBD2. V shed 2 bases and J 0 bases; nucleotides not matched to a gene: 0. The CDR3 loop spans 15 amino acids. CDR1 is MDHEN and CDR2 is SYDVKM in the germline V gene. In nucleotides, the CDR3 is TGTGCCAGCAGTTTAACTAGCGGGAGCACAGATACGCAGTATTTT. This translates into CASSLTSGSTDTQYF.

V is TRBV6-5 and J is TRBJ2-2, with 7 bases that match TRBD1. Germline V gene sequence: CDR1 MNHEY, CDR2 SVGAGI. This CDR3 spans 13 amino acids. The J segment lost 6 bases and the V segment lost 8 bases, leaving 6 bases of the junction unmatched. Written as DNA, the CDR3 is TGTGCCAGCCTCGAGGGGGCGTCCGGGGAGCTGTTTTTT. Translation gives CASLEGASGELFF.

The CDR3 sequence: CASSLMNLLSGANVLTF. CDR3 bases: TGTGCCAGCAGTTTAATGAATCTCCTCTCTGGGGCCAACGTCCTGACTTTC. The chain carries TRBV28 and TRBJ2-6; no clear D gene. There are 17 residues in the CDR3. Germline-derived CDR1 and CDR2 are MDHEN and SYDVKM. Trimming removed 2 bases from V and 0 bases from J, with 11 bases in between.

The rearrangement uses TRBV7-8 and TRBJ2-3; possible D gene TRBD2, 5 bases. The CDR3 extends over 17 amino acids. Trimming removed 4 bases at V and 2 bases at J, with 19 bases between. Germline V gives CDR1 SGHVS, CDR2 FQNEAQ. In nucleotides, the CDR3 is TGTGCCAGCAGCTCGAGACACGGGGTCCCCGCCACAGATACGCAGTATTTT. It encodes CASSSRHGVPATDTQYF. Drawing the rest from reference TRBV7-8 and TRBJ2-3, the complete variable domain is GAGVSQSPRYKVAKRGQDVALRCDPISGHVSLFWYQQALGQGPEFLTYFQNEAQLDKSGLPSDRFFAERPEGSVSTLKIQRTQQEDSAVYLCASSSRHGVPATDTQYFGPGTRLTVL.

The V and J genes are TRBV6-1 and TRBJ2-3, with D perhaps TRBD1 (5 bases). The CDR3 totals 14 residues. CDR1 is MNHNS, CDR2 SASEGT, per germline. Trimming shortened V by 2 bases and J by 2 bases, and 8 bases separated the two germline ends. The CDR3 loop is CASSEQGDTDTQYF. CDR3 bases: TGTGCCAGCAGTGAACAAGGGGACACAGATACGCAGTATTTT.

This clone was observed a single time. The chain couples TRBV9 to TRBJ2-3; 7 nucleotides agree with TRBD2. This CDR3 has 16 amino acids. J gave up 3 bases and V 3 bases, and 10 bases lay outside the gene matches. Germline loops: CDR1 SGDLS, CDR2 YYNGEE. CDR3 in amino acids: CASSARAGEGTDTQYF. CDR3 sequence (DNA): TGTGCCAGCAGCGCCCGTGCGGGAGAGGGGACAGATACGCAGTATTTT.

The chain is built from TRBV5-8 and TRBJ1-1; D is unresolved. V was pared by 2 bases and J by 8 bases, with 13 bases between. The germline V gene has CDR1 SGHTS and CDR2 YDEGEE. The CDR3 contains 13 residues. This CDR3 is CASSFSPVGEAFF. CDR3 coding DNA: TGTGCCAGCAGCTTCTCGCCGGTGGGCGAAGCTTTCTTT.

In the case of this clone: The sample holds other DNA sequences that translate to the same CDR3. The rearrangement uses TRBV5-6 and TRBJ2-1; D possibly corresponds to TRBD2 (6 bases). Germline V gives CDR1 SGHDT, CDR2 YYEEEE. The CDR3 loop spans 15 amino acids. Trimming pared 0 bases from V and 6 bases from J, leaving 13 bases between. DNA for the CDR3: TGTGCCAGCAGCTTGGCAGCGGACTACCTCAATGAGCAGTTCTTC. This translates into CASSLAADYLNEQFF. Filled out from reference TRBV5-6 and TRBJ2-1, the complete variable domain reads DAGVTQSPTHLIKTRGQQVTLRCSPKSGHDTVSWYQQALGQGPQFIFQYYEEEERQRGNFPDRFSGHQFPNYSSELNVNALLLGDSALYLCASSLAADYLNEQFFGPGTRLTVL.